The next 29 T cell receptor beta chains were all read from a single sample in a study of shared clonotypes between healthy human individuals. Assay used: immunoSEQ multiplex PCR; TCRdb lists only in-frame clones, some missing. The repertoire holds more than 400,000 clones, with 70% to 80% as singletons. The sample was PBMCs. The receptors derive from a woman aged 40 to 50 in good health. Some clones in this sample may be carry-over from other donors' samples.

On this clone itself: A far larger clone is only one base removed, so a read error is likely. The rearrangement links TRBV30 to TRBJ1-1; D call uncertain. This CDR3 has 14 residues. Germline V gene lookup returns CDR1 GTSNPN and CDR2 SVGIG (reference sequence). V lost 1 base, J lost 4 bases, and 13 bases lay in between. The CDR3 loop reads CAWSDSPAGTEAFF. The CDR3, as DNA: TGTGCCTGGAGTGACTCGCCGGCGGGCACTGAAGCTTTCTTT.

This clone was counted once. The V and J genes are TRBV28 and TRBJ2-7; tentatively, D is TRBD1 (6 bases). CDR1 MDHEN and CDR2 SYDVKM come from the germline V gene. Trimming pared 7 bases from V and 3 bases from J, leaving 22 bases between. This CDR3 is built from 16 residues. For the CDR3, the DNA is TGTGCCAGCACCACAACCGGGACACGGTGGCTCTACGAGCAGTACTTC. Residues: CASTTTGTRWLYEQYF. Supplemented by reference TRBV28 and TRBJ2-7, the full variable domain reads DVKVTQSSRYLVKRTGEKVFLECVQDMDHENMFWYRQDPGLGLRLIYFSYDVKMKEKGDIPEGYSVSREKKERFSLILESASTNQTSMYLCASTTTGTRWLYEQYFGPGTRLTVT.

The CDR3 DNA is TGCAGTGCTTATCAGAGTGGGGAGCTGTTTTTT. Its protein is CSAYQSGELFF. The rearrangement joins TRBV20-1 to TRBJ2-2; D is unresolved. V dropped 5 bases and J dropped 8 bases, with 9 bases sitting between them. From germline, CDR1 is DFQATT and CDR2 SNEGSKA (reference sequence). This CDR3 has 11 residues.

The V gene is TRBV6-6, the J gene TRBJ1-2, with D perhaps TRBD1 (5 bases). Germline CDR1 reads MNHNY; CDR2 reads SVGAGI (reference sequence). CDR3 length: 13 residues. The V and J ends lost 11 bases and 2 bases respectively, with 15 bases between them. The CDR3 bases are TGTGCCGCCGGACACGAAAACAACTATGGCTACACCTTC. This translates into CAAGHENNYGYTF.

The CDR3 spells CASSLGTREGPYNEQFF. The CDR3 coding sequence is TGCGCCAGCAGCTTGGGGACGCGGGAGGGCCCTTACAATGAGCAGTTCTTC. V usage is TRBV5-1 and J usage is TRBJ2-1; TRBD2 matches at 9 bases. Germline lookup yields CDR1 SGHRS and CDR2 YFSETQ. The length of the CDR3 is 17 residues. V gave up 0 bases and J gave up 4 bases; unmatched junction bases: 8.

This clone has at least ten counts. The genes are TRBV5-4 and TRBJ1-1; tentatively, D is TRBD1 (5 bases). This CDR3 is built from 13 residues. Germline V CDR1 and CDR2: SGHNT, YYREEE (reference sequence). Trimming left V 1 base short and J 3 bases short, with 7 bases between. As DNA, the CDR3 is TGTGCCAGCAGCTTGTTGGGGGACACTGAAGCTTTCTTT. Translation gives CASSLLGDTEAFF.

The V call is TRBV7-9, the J call TRBJ2-5, with D possibly TRBD2 on 6 matching bases. V lost 6 bases and J 2 bases, leaving 16 bases between the germline ends. Germline CDR1 reads SEHNR; CDR2 reads FQNEAQ (reference sequence). The CDR3 extends over 15 amino acids. The CDR3 spells CASRSEGGGQETQYF. The CDR3 region has the DNA TGTGCCAGCAGATCGGAGGGTGGGGGGCAAGAGACCCAGTACTTC.

V is TRBV7-2 and J is TRBJ2-3, with D perhaps matching TRBD2 (6 bases). Per the germline V gene, CDR1 is SGHTA and CDR2 is FQGNSA. Trimming cost V 5 bases and J 5 bases, with 17 bases left between them. The CDR3 is 15 residues long. CDR3 residues: CASSRNPGLLDTQYF. As DNA, the CDR3 is TGTGCCAGCAGCCGGAATCCGGGACTTTTAGATACGCAGTATTTT.

This clone was picked up a small number of times. The chain couples TRBV12-5 to TRBJ2-1, with 10 bases identical to TRBD2. Trimming at V came to 7 bases and at J to 0 bases, leaving 9 bases not matched to a gene. The CDR3 consists of 17 residues. CDR1 LGHNT and CDR2 FRNRAP come from the germline V gene. Here the CDR3 reads CASVISSGGSSYNEQFF. In DNA, the CDR3 is TGTGCTAGTGTTATCTCTAGCGGGGGAAGCTCCTACAATGAGCAGTTCTTC.

This rearrangement joins TRBV18 to TRBJ2-5; D is possibly TRBD1 (5 bases). The CDR3 is made up of 13 amino acids. Germline CDR1 KGHSH, CDR2 LQKENI. Deletions cut 5 bases from V and 1 base from J, with 8 bases between. The CDR3 DNA sequence: TGTGCCAGCTCAGCACAGGCCCAAGAGACCCAGTACTTC. This translates into CASSAQAQETQYF.

The chain links TRBV7-2 to TRBJ1-5, with 7 nucleotides matching TRBD1. Trimming cost V 5 bases and J 3 bases; bases outside gene matches: 7. The CDR3 extends over 15 amino acids. CDR1 and CDR2 (germline): SGHTA, FQGNSA. The CDR3 DNA is TGTGCCAGCAGCAGCCGGGACAGTACCAATCAGCCCCAGCATTTT. This codes for CASSSRDSTNQPQHF.

The sample holds a few counts of this clone. V is TRBV7-6 and J is TRBJ2-5, with 7 bases aligning to TRBD2. The V gene end was trimmed by 5 bases and the J gene end by 0 bases; junction bases not matched to a gene: 9. The CDR3 loop spans 16 amino acids. Germline V gives CDR1 SGHVS, CDR2 FNYEAQ. The CDR3 sequence: CASSPASGVYQETQYF. In nucleotides, the CDR3 is TGTGCCAGCAGCCCCGCTAGCGGTGTGTACCAAGAGACCCAGTACTTC.

This clone was seen more than once but under ten times. The chain employs TRBV5-1 and TRBJ2-1; 12 nucleotides align to TRBD2. This CDR3 comprises 17 residues. Germline trimming cut 1 base from V and 3 bases from J; bases unmatched to any gene: 5. The germline V gene has CDR1 SGHRS and CDR2 YFSETQ. CDR3: CASSLRTSGVHYNEQFF. Here the CDR3 DNA reads TGCGCCAGCAGCTTGAGGACTAGCGGGGTCCACTACAATGAGCAGTTCTTC.

The rearrangement uses TRBV5-4 and TRBJ1-2, with D possibly being TRBD1 (5 bases). The CDR3 is made up of 14 amino acids. Germline V gives CDR1 SGHNT, CDR2 YYREEE (reference sequence). Trimming shortened V by 4 bases and J by 2 bases, and 12 bases separated the two germline ends. The CDR3 region is CASSPGPTNYGYTF. DNA for the CDR3: TGTGCCAGCAGCCCGGGACCGACCAACTATGGCTACACCTTC.

This sequence joins TRBV9 and TRBJ1-3; no definite D call. The CDR3 is 11 residues long. Between the trimmed V and J ends, which lost 4 bases and 4 bases, there was a span of 3 bases. Germline lookup yields CDR1 SGDLS and CDR2 YYNGEE. The CDR3 loop reads CASSTGNTIYF. The CDR3 DNA is TGTGCCAGCAGCACAGGAAACACCATATATTTT.

This chain connects TRBV5-6 to TRBJ1-2; D is perhaps TRBD1 (5 bases). This CDR3 spans 11 amino acids. Trimming shortened V by 2 bases and J by 14 bases, and 13 bases separated the two germline ends. Looked up from germline, CDR1 is SGHDT and CDR2 is YYEEEE. CDR3 nucleotide sequence: TGTGCCAGCAGCTTTTTAGGGGCGCAGACCTTC. Protein sequence: CASSFLGAQTF.

The genes are TRBV7-9 and TRBJ2-3; D is ambiguous. Germline CDR1 SEHNR, CDR2 FQNEAQ (reference sequence). The V end was cut by 1 base, the J end by 3 bases, with 8 bases between. The CDR3 runs to 14 residues. The CDR3, as DNA: TGTGCCAGCAGCTTAGTGGGTGGTACAGATACGCAGTATTTT. Its protein product is CASSLVGGTDTQYF.

The genes are TRBV28 and TRBJ1-4; the D gene is possibly TRBD1 (5 bases). Deletions cut 6 bases from V and 9 bases from J, with 17 bases between. This CDR3 comprises 14 residues. Germline CDR1 is MDHEN and CDR2 is SYDVKM. The CDR3: CASSGTGTAKKLFF. In DNA form, the CDR3 reads TGTGCCAGCAGCGGCACCGGGACGGCGAAAAAACTGTTTTTT. Full variable domain (missing parts from reference TRBV28 and TRBJ1-4): DVKVTQSSRYLVKRTGEKVFLECVQDMDHENMFWYRQDPGLGLRLIYFSYDVKMKEKGDIPEGYSVSREKKERFSLILESASTNQTSMYLCASSGTGTAKKLFFGSGTQLSVL.

V and J are TRBV19 and TRBJ1-1; no firm D call. CDR3 length: 15 amino acids. Trimming stripped 1 base from V and 6 bases from J, with 15 bases between. Germline CDR1 LNHDA, CDR2 SQIVND (reference sequence). The CDR3 region has the DNA TGTGCCAGTAGTATAGTTGAGAGGGAAGGCGCTGAAGCTTTCTTT. The encoded protein is CASSIVEREGAEAFF.

This clone was picked up many times. The V gene is TRBV5-4, the J gene TRBJ1-2; D not certain. CDR1 and CDR2 from the germline V gene are SGHNT and YYREEE (reference sequence). The CDR3 is 12 amino acids. Trimming cost V 4 bases and J 5 bases, with 9 bases left between them. CDR3 sequence reads: CASSTGVYGYTF. Written as DNA, the CDR3 is TGTGCCAGCAGCACCGGAGTATATGGCTACACCTTC.

The V gene is TRBV27, the J gene TRBJ2-1, with TRBD1 matching 8 bases. This CDR3 has 15 residues. Trimming cost V 6 bases and J 3 bases; bases outside gene matches: 7. CDR1 is MNHEY, CDR2 SMNVEV, per germline (reference sequence). The chain's CDR3 is CASRSGTGGYNEQFF. The CDR3 region has the DNA TGTGCCAGCAGATCCGGAACAGGGGGCTACAATGAGCAGTTCTTC.

The chain combines TRBV27 with TRBJ2-5; D may be TRBD2 (6 bases). The end of the DNA is better explained by TRBJ2-7, so the J call may be wrong. CDR1 is MNHEY and CDR2 is SMNVEV in the germline V gene (reference sequence). The CDR3 has 14 residues. CDR3 protein: CASSPIAAAYEQYF. The DNA of the CDR3 is TGTGCCAGCAGCCCAATAGCGGCCGCCTACGAGCAGTACTTC.

V gene TRBV19 combines with J gene TRBJ2-1; possibly TRBD1 for D (6 bases). V was shortened by 5 bases and J by 0 bases, with 11 bases between the two germline ends. The CDR3 runs to 15 residues. Per the germline V gene, CDR1 is LNHDA and CDR2 is SQIVND (reference sequence). The CDR3 reads CASSSTGSSYNEQFF. The CDR3 coding sequence is TGTGCCAGTAGTTCCACAGGGAGCTCCTACAATGAGCAGTTCTTC.

The chain couples TRBV7-6 to TRBJ1-4; no clear D. This CDR3 comprises 13 residues. CDR1 is SGHVS, CDR2 FNYEAQ, per germline. Trimming stripped 1 base from V and 4 bases from J, with 4 bases between. CDR3 bases: TGTGCCAGCAGCTTAGGGGTTAATGAAAAACTGTTTTTT. Its protein product is CASSLGVNEKLFF. Full variable domain (missing parts from reference TRBV7-6 and TRBJ1-4): GAGVSQSPRYKVTKRGQDVALRCDPISGHVSLYWYRQALGQGPEFLTYFNYEAQQDKSGLPNDRFSAERPEGSISTLTIQRTEQRDSAMYRCASSLGVNEKLFFGSGTQLSVL.

The genes are TRBV7-8 and TRBJ2-1; a possible D gene is TRBD1 (6 bases). V lost 1 base and J 1 base, leaving 11 bases between the germline ends. There are 16 residues in the CDR3. From germline, CDR1 is SGHVS and CDR2 FQNEAQ. CDR3 region: CASSLGYQGSYNEQFF. The CDR3 region has the DNA TGTGCCAGCAGCTTAGGCTACCAGGGGTCCTACAATGAGCAGTTCTTC.

The chain employs TRBV7-2 and TRBJ2-6; D not certain. V was cut by 3 bases and J by 0 bases, with 6 bases left in between. The CDR3 covers 15 residues. CDR1 SGHTA and CDR2 FQGNSA come from the germline V gene. CDR3 region: CASSFSSSGANVLTF. DNA for the CDR3: TGTGCCAGCAGCTTTTCGAGCTCTGGGGCCAACGTCCTGACTTTC.

The CDR3 spells CATSRASVGLAGVSETQYF. CDR3 bases: TGTGCCACCAGCAGGGCGAGTGTGGGACTAGCGGGAGTCTCGGAGACCCAGTACTTC. The rearrangement uses TRBV15 and TRBJ2-5, with 14 bases identical to TRBD2. Germline assignment: CDR1 LNHNV and CDR2 YYDKDF (reference sequence). This CDR3 comprises 19 residues. J lost 5 bases, V lost 3 bases, and 14 bases had no gene match.

The chain is built from TRBV19 and TRBJ2-5; D possibly corresponds to TRBD1 (8 bases). Per germline, CDR1 LNHDA and CDR2 SQIVND (reference sequence). The CDR3 contains 13 residues. V gave up 7 bases and J gave up 5 bases, with 14 bases separating them. The CDR3 here is CASNPQGGETQYF. CDR3 bases: TGTGCCAGTAACCCACAGGGGGGGGAGACCCAGTACTTC.

V usage is TRBV29-1 and J usage is TRBJ2-7; D gene ambiguous. Trimming took 2 bases from V and 2 from J, leaving 13 bases between them. CDR3 size: 14 residues. Germline V gene data show CDR1 as SQVTM and CDR2 as ANQGSEA. The CDR3 loop reads CSVEIRDTPYEQYF. The CDR3 DNA is TGCAGCGTTGAAATCCGCGACACTCCCTACGAGCAGTACTTC.